This T cell receptor beta chain comes out of a study of long-term antiretroviral therapy in people with HIV. Findings of the study overall: Clones that had undergone expansion before ART prevailed in the repertoire throughout all time points. Information pertaining to ART adherence, viral resistance or therapeutic modifications was not obtained.

Germline V CDR1 and CDR2: KGHSH, LQKENI. Trimming cost V 4 bases and J 8 bases, with 9 bases left between them. CDR3 length: 12 residues. This was the immunoSEQ v3.0 assay at survey level. Profiling relied on immunoSEQ multiplex PCR, and the TCRdb table lists in-frame clones only, not all of them. Of just over 35,000 clones in the sample, almost 85% were seen once. Details on this clone: Its antigen is not identified.

The TCR comes from a man between 18 and 29 years old with HIV. The chain couples TRBV18 to TRBJ2-1, with a weak D call TRBD1 (5 bases). Specimen: unsorted PBMCs, collected 0.6 years after starting antiretroviral therapy. The CDR3, as DNA: TGTGCCAGCTCACTCCAGGGCGATGAGCAGTTCTTC. Protein: CASSLQGDEQFF.